These 24 T cell receptor beta chains originate from one sample sequenced in a study of blood T cells in healthy people across ages. It was with a sample-barcoded 5' primer and a J-beta primer mix that a second PCR of about 6 to 12 cycles was run. A single record per CDR3 protein comes from TCRdb applying MiXCR to the 5' RACE reads. The sample lists 650,000 to 1,000,000 distinct CDR3 sequences; 36% were seen once. The sample consisted of blood. These receptors came from a man between 18 and 35 years old in good health.

This clonotype was observed a handful of times. The chain couples TRBV20-1 to TRBJ1-1; TRBD1 matches at 9 bases. The CDR3 totals 14 residues. Per germline, CDR1 DFQATT and CDR2 SNEGSKA (reference sequence). V lost 4 bases to trimming and J lost 4 bases; unmatched junction nucleotides: 7. The chain's CDR3 is CSAKTGGATTEAFF. The DNA of the CDR3 is TGCAGTGCTAAAACAGGGGGCGCAACCACTGAAGCTTTCTTT.

This clonotype was seen a handful of times. At one end, the junction sequence differs from germline, possibly due to a read error. The chain joins TRBV7-2 to TRBJ1-6; D remains ambiguous. Germline V gives CDR1 SGHTA, CDR2 FQGNSA. The CDR3 totals 13 residues. CDR3 in DNA: TGTGCCAGCAGCAGGTCCGAAAATTCACCCCCCCACTTT. It encodes CASSRSENSPPHF.

This chain connects TRBV12-3 or TRBV12-4 to TRBJ2-5; 8 positions match TRBD2. Trimming took 8 bases from V and 11 from J; bases not matched to a gene: 13. The CDR3 covers 13 residues. CDR3 sequence reads: CASWAAGADEQYF. The CDR3 DNA is TGTGCCAGCTGGGCAGCGGGGGCCGATGAGCAGTACTTC.

This clonotype was seen more than once but under ten times. The genes are TRBV28 and TRBJ2-5; D is possibly TRBD1 (7 bases). The length of the CDR3 is 16 residues. V shed 5 bases and J shed 11 bases, with 27 bases lying between them. Looked up from germline, CDR1 is MDHEN and CDR2 is SYDVKM. The CDR3 DNA is TGTGCCAGCAGTACCCAGGGGGGCTATTTCTCCAATGAGCAGTACTTC. It yields the protein CASSTQGGYFSNEQYF.

The chain combines TRBV12-3 or TRBV12-4 with TRBJ1-1; D uncertain. This CDR3 is built from 12 residues. V lost 8 bases and J 7 bases, leaving 14 bases between the germline ends. Written as DNA, the CDR3 is TGTGCCAGCCGACTCGACAAGAATGAAGCTTTCTTT. Encoded protein: CASRLDKNEAFF.

This clonotype was observed many times. The chain carries TRBV20-1 and TRBJ2-3; D possibly corresponds to TRBD1 (7 bases). V lost 5 bases to trimming and J lost 4 bases, with 22 bases between them. The CDR3 length is 16 residues. Germline V gene data show CDR1 as DFQATT and CDR2 as SNEGSKA (reference sequence). The CDR3 here is CSALTPLEGAADTQYF. Here the CDR3 DNA reads TGCAGTGCTCTCACCCCCCTGGAGGGGGCCGCAGATACGCAGTATTTT.

Comments on this clonotype: One base away lies a much larger clone, so this may be a sequencing read error. V is TRBV10-3 and J is TRBJ1-4; TRBD1 matches at 8 bases. V was clipped by 4 bases and J by 6 bases; unmatched bases: 7. The CDR3 runs to 15 residues. Germline V CDR1 and CDR2: ENHRY, SYGVKD. CDR3 in DNA: TGTGCCATCAGTGCAAAGACAGGGGACGATGAAAAACTGTTTTTT. Amino acid sequence: CAISAKTGDDEKLFF.

The J gene is TRBJ1-2, the V gene TRBV5-6; the D gene is possibly TRBD1 (5 bases). This CDR3 region has 14 residues. Germline CDR1 is SGHDT and CDR2 is YYEEEE. V shed 8 bases and J shed 4 bases, with 18 bases lying between them. The DNA for the CDR3 is TGTGCCAGTCTGCCACGGGGGAACCTCTATGGCTACACCTTC. It is translated as CASLPRGNLYGYTF.

The chain couples TRBV6-6 to TRBJ2-7, with 8 bases that match TRBD1. V shed 6 bases and J 2 bases; nucleotides not matched to a gene: 6. CDR3 length equals 14 residues. Germline lookup yields CDR1 MNHNY and CDR2 SVGAGI (reference sequence). CDR3 DNA sequence: TGTGCCAGCAGCAGACAGGGGACCGCCTACGAGCAGTACTTC. Translation: CASSRQGTAYEQYF.

This clonotype was observed many times. This chain connects TRBV29-1 to TRBJ1-2; D remains unclear. Germline V gene lookup returns CDR1 SQVTM and CDR2 ANQGSEA. The CDR3 is made up of 11 amino acids. V was clipped by 6 bases and J by 0 bases, with 5 bases between them. Here the CDR3 reads CSVTANYGYTF. The CDR3 DNA reads TGCAGCGTAACAGCTAACTATGGCTACACCTTC. Together with reference TRBV29-1 and TRBJ1-2, the CDR3 gives the full variable domain: SAVISQKPSRDICQRGTSLTIQCQVDSQVTMMFWYRQQPGQSLTLIATANQGSEATYESGFVIDKFPISRPNLTFSTLTVSNMSPEDSSIYLCSVTANYGYTFGSGTRLTVV.

The rearrangement links TRBV10-3 to TRBJ2-3, with TRBD1 matching 7 bases. From germline, CDR1 is ENHRY and CDR2 SYGVKD. The trim removed 11 bases at V and 1 base at J, leaving 6 bases unmatched. This CDR3 region has 13 residues. The CDR3, as DNA: TGTGCCGGCCAGGGGGTGCGCACAGATACGCAGTATTTT. Its protein is CAGQGVRTDTQYF.

This clonotype was counted between two and nine times. The V gene is TRBV27, the J gene TRBJ1-6; D is unresolved. Germline loops: CDR1 MNHEY, CDR2 SMNVEV (reference sequence). Trimming took 7 bases from V and 3 from J, leaving 10 bases between them. The CDR3 loop spans 14 amino acids. Here the CDR3 DNA reads TGTGCCAGCACCCGGGCGGTCTATAATTCACCCCTCCACTTT. This sequence encodes CASTRAVYNSPLHF.

V and J are TRBV5-5 and TRBJ2-5; 7 bases are shared with TRBD1. CDR3 length: 14 amino acids. Germline V gene sequence: CDR1 SGHKS, CDR2 YYEKEE (reference sequence). Losses at the gene ends were 0 bases for V and 11 bases for J; bases not matched to a gene: 10. CDR3: CASSLGQGKNEQYF. The CDR3 nucleotides read TGTGCCAGCAGCTTGGGACAGGGTAAAAATGAGCAGTACTTC.

The chain employs TRBV10-3 and TRBJ2-3; D might be TRBD1 (7 bases). CDR1 is ENHRY and CDR2 is SYGVKD in the germline V gene. Trimming left V 2 bases short and J 7 bases short, with 16 bases between. The CDR3 runs to 15 residues. CDR3 sequence: CAISEPAGGPNTQYF. CDR3 sequence (DNA): TGTGCCATCAGTGAGCCTGCAGGGGGGCCTAATACGCAGTATTTT.

The chain employs TRBV27 and TRBJ2-4; unclear D gene. Germline values: CDR1 MNHEY, CDR2 SMNVEV (reference sequence). CDR3 length: 13 amino acids. The germline V and J ends were trimmed by 5 bases and 13 bases, with 18 bases remaining between them. Here the CDR3 DNA reads TGTGCCAGCAGTCGCGGAGTATGGAATGAGCAGTACTTC. It is translated as CASSRGVWNEQYF.

The chain carries TRBV5-1 and TRBJ2-3; a weak D match, TRBD1 (6 bases). V was shortened by 3 bases and J by 4 bases, with 9 bases between the two germline ends. Germline V gene lookup returns CDR1 SGHRS and CDR2 YFSETQ. The CDR3 spans 13 residues. CDR3 coding DNA: TGCGCCAGCAGCTCAGGGGAAGCAGATACGCAGTATTTT. This sequence encodes CASSSGEADTQYF.

The chain combines TRBV20-1 with TRBJ1-4, with TRBD1 as a possible D gene (6 bases). V dropped 3 bases and J dropped 9 bases, with 20 bases sitting between them. The CDR3 runs to 15 residues. Germline assignment: CDR1 DFQATT and CDR2 SNEGSKA (reference sequence). This CDR3 is CSASRGASGSQKLFF. In nucleotides, the CDR3 is TGCAGTGCTAGTAGGGGGGCGTCAGGGTCCCAAAAACTGTTTTTT.

In its sample, this clonotype was seen once. The V call is TRBV12-3 or TRBV12-4, the J call TRBJ2-5, with D uncertain. The end of the DNA is better explained by TRBJ2-7, so the J call may be wrong. CDR3 length: 13 amino acids. The CDR3 DNA reads as TGTGCCAGCAGTTTAGCTCTCGGGTGCGAGCAGTACTTC. It translates to CASSLALGCEQYF.

V is TRBV20-1 and J is TRBJ1-2; 7 nucleotides align to TRBD1. The CDR3 has 12 amino acids. CDR1 is DFQATT, CDR2 SNEGSKA, per germline (reference sequence). The CDR3, as DNA: TGCAGAAGGACAGGCCGAAACTATGGCTACACCTTC. Translated, it gives CRRTGRNYGYTF.

A remark on this clonotype: One end of the junction fails to match germline, which may point to a read error. The DNA of the CDR3 is TGCGCCATCAGCCGGGACAGACTAGAGACCCAGTACTTC. Protein: CAISRDRLETQYF. The rearrangement uses TRBV10-3 and TRBJ2-5, with 7 positions matching TRBD1. Germline CDR1 reads ENHRY; CDR2 reads SYGVKD. The CDR3 is made up of 13 amino acids.

This chain links TRBV4-2 with TRBJ2-1; TRBD1 matches at 9 bases. With 5 bases clipped from V and 10 bases from J, the junction kept 9 bases outside the gene matches. The length of the CDR3 is 14 residues. Looked up from germline, CDR1 is LGHNA and CDR2 is YNFKEQ. The CDR3 is CASSTTGTGNEQFF. The CDR3 region has the DNA TGTGCCAGCAGCACCACCGGGACAGGGAACGAGCAGTTCTTC.

The chain combines TRBV29-1 with TRBJ1-2; 9 nucleotides align to TRBD1. Germline V lookup: CDR1 SQVTM, CDR2 ANQGSEA. The length of the CDR3 is 14 residues. The ends lost 3 bases at V and 4 bases at J; junction bases unmatched: 6. CDR3 in amino acids: CSVEGGTGFYGYTF. The DNA of the CDR3 is TGCAGCGTTGAGGGTGGGACAGGGTTCTATGGCTACACCTTC.

The chain has TRBV4-1 and TRBJ1-1, with unresolved D. With 0 bases removed from V and 0 bases from J, the gap between germline ends came to 8 bases. Germline V gene sequence: CDR1 MGHRA, CDR2 YSYEKL. CDR3 length: 15 residues. The chain's CDR3 is CASSQEGLVNTEAFF. CDR3 in DNA: TGCGCCAGCAGCCAAGAGGGATTAGTGAACACTGAAGCTTTCTTT.

This clonotype was counted many times. The chain couples TRBV6-6 to TRBJ1-4; D remains ambiguous. CDR1 is MNHNY and CDR2 is SVGAGI in the germline V gene (reference sequence). Trimming cost V 6 bases and J 8 bases, with 16 bases left between them. CDR3 size: 14 residues. CDR3 region: CASSRSVGGEKLFF. Here the CDR3 DNA reads TGTGCCAGCAGCCGAAGTGTGGGAGGCGAAAAACTGTTTTTT.